Below, 8 T cell receptor beta chains from the same sample are listed, as sequenced in a study of T cell responses to AZD1222 COVID-19 vaccine. Only in-frame clones appear in the TCRdb table, and some are missing; sequencing was by immunoSEQ multiplex PCR. The table has about 170,000 clones, about nine tenths seen once. Source: peripheral blood, taken on day 0 of AZD1222 vaccination. The receptor source for this set is an adult in good health.

This chain joins TRBV9 and TRBJ2-7; a possible D gene is TRBD2 (7 bases). V lost 4 bases and J 5 bases, leaving 22 bases between the germline ends. Germline CDR1 SGDLS, CDR2 YYNGEE. CDR3 length: 16 amino acids. The CDR3 region is CASSPRGGLSSDEQYF. Written as DNA, the CDR3 is TGTGCCAGCAGCCCCCGAGGGGGACTAAGTAGCGACGAGCAGTACTTC.

The rearrangement links TRBV10-3 to TRBJ1-2; possibly TRBD1 for D (5 bases). The CDR3 runs 11 residues. Germline V gene lookup returns CDR1 ENHRY and CDR2 SYGVKD. The V end was cut by 6 bases, the J end by 8 bases, with 10 bases between. CDR3 region: CAISPGEGYTF. CDR3 DNA: TGTGCCATCAGCCCGGGGGAGGGCTACACCTTC.

The rearrangement uses TRBV7-2 and TRBJ2-7, with a tentative D call TRBD2 (5 bases). CDR3 length: 13 amino acids. The V end lost 5 bases, the J end lost 3 bases, and 11 bases lay between the germline ends. Germline CDR1 reads SGHTA; CDR2 reads FQGNSA. CDR3 sequence (DNA): TGTGCCAGCAGCCTCCCGGGGATCTACGAGCAGTACTTC. Translating it yields CASSLPGIYEQYF.

This clone was detected once. This sequence joins TRBV12-2 and TRBJ2-5; the table's D call, TRBD1, was not checked against the DNA. TRBV12-2 is designated a pseudogene. The CDR3 consists of 16 residues. The CDR3 bases are TGTGCAAGTCGCTTAGCGATACCACAGTGGAAGGAGACCCAGTACTTC. Translated: CASRLAIPQWKETQYF.

The rearrangement joins TRBV30 to TRBJ1-5; 8 nucleotides line up with TRBD1. This CDR3 region has 13 residues. Trimming removed 2 bases from V and 4 bases from J; junction bases left unmatched: 1. CDR1 is GTSNPN and CDR2 is SVGIG in the germline V gene (reference sequence). CDR3 loop: CAWSRDRNQPQHF. The DNA for the CDR3 is TGTGCCTGGAGTCGGGACAGGAATCAGCCCCAGCATTTT.

This clone was seen more than once but under ten times. The J gene is TRBJ1-3, the V gene TRBV4-3; D remains ambiguous. Trimming took off 0 bases at V and 4 bases at J, with 16 bases between the two ends. The CDR3 runs to 17 residues. Per the germline V gene, CDR1 is LGHNA and CDR2 is YSLEER. The CDR3: CASSQEAAGGIGNTIYF. CDR3 nucleotide sequence: TGCGCCAGCAGCCAAGAGGCGGCGGGCGGGATCGGAAACACCATATATTTT.

The J gene is TRBJ2-7, the V gene TRBV7-9, with 11 positions matching TRBD2. J lost 4 bases, V lost 0 bases, and 5 bases had no gene match. The CDR3 totals 16 residues. CDR1 is SEHNR, CDR2 FQNEAQ, per germline (reference sequence). The CDR3 loop reads CASSLAASGGKYEQYF. The CDR3 bases are TGTGCCAGCAGCTTAGCGGCTAGCGGGGGGAAGTACGAGCAGTACTTC. Based on the CDR3 plus reference TRBV7-9 and TRBJ2-7, the full variable domain is DTGVSQNPRHKITKRGQNVTFRCDPISEHNRLYWYRQTLGQGPEFLTYFQNEAQLEKSRLLSDRFSAERPKGSFSTLEIQRTEQGDSAMYLCASSLAASGGKYEQYFGPGTRLTVT.

This chain uses TRBV5-6 with TRBJ1-5; D remains ambiguous. This CDR3 is built from 12 residues. Germline lookup yields CDR1 SGHDT and CDR2 YYEEEE. Trimming shortened V by 0 bases and J by 10 bases, and 8 bases separated the two germline ends. The DNA for the CDR3 is TGTGCCAGCAGCTTGGGCCCACTCCCCCAGCATTTT. As protein: CASSLGPLPQHF.